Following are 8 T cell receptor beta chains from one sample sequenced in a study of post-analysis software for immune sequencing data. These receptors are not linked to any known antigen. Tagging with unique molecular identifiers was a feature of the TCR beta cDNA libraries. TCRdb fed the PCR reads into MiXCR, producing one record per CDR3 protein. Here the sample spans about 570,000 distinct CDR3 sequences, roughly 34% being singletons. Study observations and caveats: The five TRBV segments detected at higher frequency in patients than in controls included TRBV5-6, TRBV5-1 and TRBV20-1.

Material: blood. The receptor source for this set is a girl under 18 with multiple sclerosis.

CDR3 sequence: CASSLSGPEQFF. The CDR3 region has the DNA TGTGCCAGCAGTTTATCTGGACCCGAGCAGTTCTTC. The rearrangement uses TRBV12-3 or TRBV12-4 and TRBJ2-1; D not certain. Deletions cut 2 bases from V and 10 bases from J, with 9 bases between. The CDR3 sequence is 12 residues long.

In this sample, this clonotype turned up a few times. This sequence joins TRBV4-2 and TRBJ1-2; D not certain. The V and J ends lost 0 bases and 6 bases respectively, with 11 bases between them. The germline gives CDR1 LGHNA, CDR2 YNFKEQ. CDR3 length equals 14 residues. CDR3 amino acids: CASSQDFAVNGYTF. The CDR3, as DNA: TGTGCCAGCAGCCAAGATTTTGCAGTGAATGGCTACACCTTC.

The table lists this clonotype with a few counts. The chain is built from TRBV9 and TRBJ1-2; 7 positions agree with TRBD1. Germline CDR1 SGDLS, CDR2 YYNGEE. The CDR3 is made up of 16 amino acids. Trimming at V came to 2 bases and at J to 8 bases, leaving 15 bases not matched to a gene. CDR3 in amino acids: CASSVGTATHYRGYTF. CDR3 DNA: TGTGCCAGCAGCGTGGGGACAGCTACCCATTATCGCGGCTACACCTTC.

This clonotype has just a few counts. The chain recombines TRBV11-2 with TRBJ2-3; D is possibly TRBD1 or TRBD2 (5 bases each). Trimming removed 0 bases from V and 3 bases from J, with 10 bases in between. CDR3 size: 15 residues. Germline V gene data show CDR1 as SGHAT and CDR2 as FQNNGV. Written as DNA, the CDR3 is TGTGCCAGCAGCTTAGATGCCTGGGGGACAGATACGCAGTATTTT. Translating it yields CASSLDAWGTDTQYF.

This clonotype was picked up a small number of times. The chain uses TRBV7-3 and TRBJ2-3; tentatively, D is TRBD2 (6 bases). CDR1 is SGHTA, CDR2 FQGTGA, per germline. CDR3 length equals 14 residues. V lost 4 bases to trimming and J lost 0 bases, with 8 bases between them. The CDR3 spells CASSSSVSTDTQYF. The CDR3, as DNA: TGTGCCAGCAGCTCTAGCGTGAGCACAGATACGCAGTATTTT.

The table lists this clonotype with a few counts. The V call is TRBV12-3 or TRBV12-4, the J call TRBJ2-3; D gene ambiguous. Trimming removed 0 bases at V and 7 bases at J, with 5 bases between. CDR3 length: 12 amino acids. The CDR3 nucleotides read TGTGCCAGCAGTTTAGCACTAAATACGCAGTATTTT. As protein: CASSLALNTQYF.

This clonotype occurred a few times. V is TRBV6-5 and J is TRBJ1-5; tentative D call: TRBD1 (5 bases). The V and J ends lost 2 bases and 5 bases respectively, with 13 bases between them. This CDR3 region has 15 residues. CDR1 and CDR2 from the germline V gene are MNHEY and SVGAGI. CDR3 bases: TGTGCCAGCAGTTACAGCGGGGCAGCTGATCAGCCCCAGCATTTT. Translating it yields CASSYSGAADQPQHF.

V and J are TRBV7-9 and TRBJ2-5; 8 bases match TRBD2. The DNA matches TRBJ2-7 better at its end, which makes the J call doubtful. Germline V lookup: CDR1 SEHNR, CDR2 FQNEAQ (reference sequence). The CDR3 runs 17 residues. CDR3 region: CASSLDSGAFSSYEQYF. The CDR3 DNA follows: TGTGCCAGCAGCTTAGATAGCGGGGCGTTCAGTTCCTACGAGCAGTACTTC.